These T cell receptor beta chains were read from a single sample in a study of CD8 T cells in ankylosing spondylitis. From the 5' RACE reads, TCRdb called clonotypes with MiXCR, one entry per CDR3 protein. This table holds under 450,000 distinct CDR3 sequences, 20% found once. The sequenced sample was blood, either unsorted or a sorted T cell fraction (not recorded which). The receptors stem from a male donor with ankylosing spondylitis or in good health (not recorded which). Both conserved end residues are part of each CDR3. The D gene is left open where the match is weak. Expanded clones are given a class, and other clones once, few, many or no size at all.

TRBD2 few TRBJ2-3 TRBV7-8 TGTGCCAGCAGCTCCCTAACTAGCGGGGGTCCGGATACGCAGTATTTT CASSSLTSGGPDTQYF
- many TRBJ2-4 TRBV4-1 TGCGCCAGCAGCCAAGAAGCAGGAAACATTCAGTACTTC CASSQEAGNIQYF
- - TRBJ1-5 TRBV10-3 TGTGCCGCCGGTGCGGGCCAGGGTATCAATCAGCCCCAGCATTTT CAAGAGQGINQPQHF
- - TRBJ2-5 TRBV11-2 TGTGCCAGCAGCCACGAAATAGTAGGTTGGGTAGAGACCCAGTACTTC CASSHEIVGWVETQYF
- - TRBJ2-3 TRBV5-5 TGTGCCAGCAGCTTAGTGGGCGGACCTAGCACAGATACGCAGTATTTT CASSLVGGPSTDTQYF
TRBD2 - TRBJ2-3 TRBV29-1 TGCAGCGGCTTTACACCGTGGGGGGGTACGCAGTATTTT CSGFTPWGGTQYF
TRBD2 few TRBJ2-3 TRBV12-3/TRBV12-4 TGTGCCAGCAGCCGACGACTAGCTCTCAGCACAGATACGCAGTATTTT CASSRRLALSTDTQYF
- - TRBJ2-1 TRBV11-1 TGTGCCAGCATCCCCAGGGTAGGCTCCTACAATGAGCAGTTCTTC CASIPRVGSYNEQFF
- - TRBJ1-2 TRBV29-1 TGCAGCGTTGTTAGAGACTCCTTGAGCTACACCTTC CSVVRDSLSYTF
- - TRBJ2-5 TRBV29-1 TGCAGCGCCCCGGACACCGCCTGGGAGACCCAGTACTTC CSAPDTAWETQYF
TRBD2 - TRBJ2-1 TRBV5-1 TGCGCCAGCAGTAGCGGGGGGGTGAATGAGCAGTTCTTC CASSSGGVNEQFF
- - TRBJ2-1 TRBV29-1 TGCAGCGTTGAAGCCCCTAGCGAGGGACGGGCCTACAATGAGCAGTTCTTC CSVEAPSEGRAYNEQFF
TRBD2 many TRBJ2-1 TRBV25-1 TGTGCCAGCAGTAGCGGGGGGGGGAATGAGCAGTTCTTC CASSSGGGNEQFF
- - TRBJ2-7 TRBV12-3/TRBV12-4 TGTGCCAGCAGTTTCGGACACCCTTCCTACGAGCAGTACTTC CASSFGHPSYEQYF
TRBD2 - TRBJ2-1 TRBV6-4 TGTGCCAGCAGCTCCCTAGCGGGGGCCCTCTACAATGAGCAGTTCTTC CASSSLAGALYNEQFF
- few TRBJ2-7 TRBV4-1 TGCGCCAGCAGCCAAGGCCAGGGGATCGCCTACGAGCAGTACTTC CASSQGQGIAYEQYF
- - TRBJ2-7 TRBV9 TGTGCCAGCAGCGTAGAGGGTCGAGAGAGCACCTACGAGCAGTACTTC CASSVEGRESTYEQYF
- - TRBJ2-2 TRBV12-3/TRBV12-4 TGTGCCAGCAGCCTGAGGGGGGGCCTTAACACCGGGGAGCTGTTTTTT CASSLRGGLNTGELFF
- few TRBJ1-2 TRBV7-8 TGTGCCAGCAGCTTAGGGACAGATCCCTATGGCTACACCTTC CASSLGTDPYGYTF
- - TRBJ2-7 TRBV12-3/TRBV12-4 TGTGCCAGCAGTTTAGGGGCAGGGAAAAGATACGAGCAGTACTTC CASSLGAGKRYEQYF
TRBD1 - TRBJ2-7 TRBV10-3 TGTGCCATCAGTGTGCGGACAGGGCTCTACGAGCAGTACTTC CAISVRTGLYEQYF
- few TRBJ2-7 TRBV5-5 TGTGCCAGCAGAGGGGCGACACTCACCGAGCAGTACTTC CASRGATLTEQYF
- few TRBJ2-3 TRBV28 TGTGCCAGCACCAACACCGTCTGGGGCGGTGGGGCAGATACGCAGTATTTT CASTNTVWGGGADTQYF
- few TRBJ2-5 TRBV11-2 TGTGCCAGCAGCTGGGAGTTTCGGGGGGCCACTTGGGAGACCCAGTACTTC CASSWEFRGATWETQYF
TRBD2 - TRBJ2-5 TRBV28 TGTGCCAGCAGTTTATTCCTGGCTAGCGGGGGGGAAGAGACCCAGTACTTC CASSLFLASGGEETQYF
TRBD1 medium-sized TRBJ1-5 TRBV12-3/TRBV12-4 TGTGCCAGCAGTCCACAGGGGGCGAGCAATCAGCCCCAGCATTTT CASSPQGASNQPQHF
TRBD1 few TRBJ2-1 TRBV4-2 TGTGCCAGCAGCCCCCGGGACAGGGGGAACAATGAGCAGTTCTTC CASSPRDRGNNEQFF
- few TRBJ2-2 TRBV12-3/TRBV12-4 - CASSFLAQGYTGELFF
- few TRBJ2-1 TRBV6-5 TGTGCCAGCAGTTCCCCACAGGACTTTCGCTCCTACAATGAGCAGTTCTTC CASSSPQDFRSYNEQFF
TRBD1 few TRBJ1-1 TRBV6-1 TGTGCCAGCAGCCCTCCCGGGACAGGAACAACTGAAGCTTTCTTT CASSPPGTGTTEAFF
- many TRBJ1-1 TRBV20-1 TGCAGTGCTAGAGAGACGGATTGGGCGGGAACCAATGAAGCTTTCTTT CSARETDWAGTNEAFF
- - TRBJ2-5 TRBV2 TGTGCCAGCAGCCCCAGGGGCTTGGAGACCCAGTACTTC CASSPRGLETQYF
TRBD2 - TRBJ2-1 TRBV20-1 TGCAGTGCCTCCGGGGGACTAGCGTACAATGAGCAGTTCTTC CSASGGLAYNEQFF
- few TRBJ2-7 TRBV28 TGTGCCAGCAGTTTAAAACGGGACGGTCGGTGCGAGCAGTACTTC CASSLKRDGRCEQYF
TRBD2 many TRBJ2-7 TRBV12-3/TRBV12-4 TGTGCCAGCAGTTTAAGAGCGGGGGAGACCTACGAGCAGTACTTC CASSLRAGETYEQYF
TRBD1 few TRBJ2-2 TRBV19 TGTGCCAGTAGTTTTCAGGGGGCCCCCACCGGGGAGCTGTTTTTT CASSFQGAPTGELFF
- - TRBJ2-7 TRBV4-2 TGTGCCAGCAGCCAAGTCCCAGATGGGCTCTCCTACGAGCAGTACTTC CASSQVPDGLSYEQYF
- medium-sized TRBJ1-4 TRBV2 TGTGCCAGCAGTGAGGACCGGTGGAAACTGTTTTTT CASSEDRWKLFF
- - TRBJ2-1 TRBV7-3 TGTGCCAGCAGCCCCACCGTGGGCAATGAGCAGTTCTTC CASSPTVGNEQFF
TRBD1 - TRBJ2-1 TRBV12-3/TRBV12-4 TGTGCCAGCCAGGGACAGTTTAATGAGCAGTTCTTC CASQGQFNEQFF
- - TRBJ2-3 TRBV20-1 TGCAGTGCTAGAGATGGGGGGCAGCCAGATACGCAGTATTTT CSARDGGQPDTQYF
TRBD2 - TRBJ2-3 TRBV15 TGTGCCACCAGAGCGGGGGGGACGAATACGCAGTATTTT CATRAGGTNTQYF
- few TRBJ2-2 TRBV4-1 TGCGCCAGCAGCTCCACAGAGAACACCGGGGAGCTGTTTTTT CASSSTENTGELFF
- - TRBJ2-7 TRBV29-1 TGCAGCGTGTCCTTCGTGGGCTCCTACGAGCAGTACTTC CSVSFVGSYEQYF
- few TRBJ2-1 TRBV11-2 TGTGCCAGCAGCGGGAAGGGACCCCGCTACAATGAGCAGTTCTTC CASSGKGPRYNEQFF
- - TRBJ2-5 TRBV7-9 TGTGCCAGCAGCCAATCTGTTCAAGAGACCCAGTACTTC CASSQSVQETQYF
- - TRBJ2-7 TRBV7-2 TGTGCCAGCAGCTTTTATTATGGGAATAGCTACGAGCAGTACTTC CASSFYYGNSYEQYF
TRBD1 few TRBJ2-7 TRBV28 TGTGCCAGCAGTTTACGGGGACAGTTTAGTCCCAAAGGGGACGAGCAGTACTTC CASSLRGQFSPKGDEQYF
- few TRBJ2-3 TRBV6-5 TGTGCCAGCAGTTCCCCGGGGCAGGCGGAAGTGAATACGCAGTATTTT CASSSPGQAEVNTQYF
- - TRBJ2-7 TRBV11-2 TGTGCCAGCAGCCCAGTCCCCAGTGGCTACGAGCAGTACTTC CASSPVPSGYEQYF